The clone carrying this T cell receptor (beta chain) has more than one count but fewer than ten. Source study methods: How many nucleated cells were present was estimated from reference gene primer amplification. The repertoire was sequenced with immunoSEQ multiplex PCR; TCRdb's copy has only in-frame clones and lacks some. That table is the source of V, J and clone size, and D and trimming were worked out from the DNA. The sample contains 250,000 to 350,000 clones, about nine tenths of which appear only once. This sample was taken from a study of blood T cell repertoires in COVID-19. The V end lost 2 bases, the J end lost 0 bases, and 11 bases lay between the germline ends. The V gene's germline CDR1 is MDHEN and CDR2 SYDVKM. The CDR3 spans 16 residues.

Sequenced sample: peripheral blood. The origin of this receptor is a woman aged 60-70 years with acute or convalescent COVID-19. This rearrangement joins TRBV28 to TRBJ1-3, with D perhaps TRBD1 (5 bases). The CDR3 loop is CASSLGGDRSGNTIYF. CDR3 DNA sequence: TGTGCCAGCAGTTTAGGAGGGGACCGCTCTGGAAACACCATATATTTT. Based on the CDR3 plus reference TRBV28 and TRBJ1-3, the full variable domain is DVKVTQSSRYLVKRTGEKVFLECVQDMDHENMFWYRQDPGLGLRLIYFSYDVKMKEKGDIPEGYSVSREKKERFSLILESASTNQTSMYLCASSLGGDRSGNTIYFGEGSWLTVV.